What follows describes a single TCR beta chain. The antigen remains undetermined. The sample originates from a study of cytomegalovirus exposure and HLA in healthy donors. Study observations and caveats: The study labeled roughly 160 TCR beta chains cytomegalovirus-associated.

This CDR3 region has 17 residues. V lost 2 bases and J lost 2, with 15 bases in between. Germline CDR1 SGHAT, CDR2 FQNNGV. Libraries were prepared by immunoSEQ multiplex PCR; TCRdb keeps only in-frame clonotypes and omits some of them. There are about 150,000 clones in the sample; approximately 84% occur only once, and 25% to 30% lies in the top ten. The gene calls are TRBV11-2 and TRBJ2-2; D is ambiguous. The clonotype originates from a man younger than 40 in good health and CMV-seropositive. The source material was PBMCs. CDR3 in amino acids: CASSLFPALINTGELFF. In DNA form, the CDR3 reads TGTGCCAGCAGCTTATTCCCTGCGCTTATTAACACCGGGGAGCTGTTTTTT.